This T cell receptor beta chain emerged from a study of blood T cells in healthy people across ages. A second about 7 to 12 cycle PCR used barcoded and J-beta primers. One entry per CDR3 protein, called by TCRdb with MiXCR from the 5' RACE reads. The sample has 1.8 million or so distinct CDR3 sequences; roughly two fifths are singletons. The germline gives CDR1 LGHNA, CDR2 YNFKEQ. This CDR3 has 16 residues. V was clipped by 1 base and J by 7 bases; unmatched bases: 9. Every donor provided roughly 10 milliliters of peripheral blood. The chain combines TRBV4-2 with TRBJ1-4; 7 bases line up with TRBD1. Sequenced sample: blood. The origin of this receptor is a human donor in good health. The CDR3, as DNA: TGTGCCAGCAGCCAAGCCATCGGGACAGTGGGTGAAAAACTGTTTTTT. Residues: CASSQAIGTVGEKLFF.